A single sample gave rise to the 6 T cell receptor beta chains below, sequenced in a study of control samples from healthy donors and cancer patients. Produced via immunoSEQ multiplex PCR; TCRdb's table is partial and in-frame only. The sample lists 120,000 or so clones; 93% were seen once. The sample consisted of PBMCs. The receptors were sampled from a man in his fifties with head and neck cancer.

The chain combines TRBV5-1 with TRBJ1-2; D gene uncertain. The CDR3 is 16 amino acids. The V end lost 0 bases, the J end lost 4 bases, and 16 bases lay between the germline ends. CDR1 and CDR2 from the germline V gene are SGHRS and YFSETQ. CDR3 coding DNA: TGCGCCAGCAGCTTGGCCCTTATGGGATTTAGCTATGGCTACACCTTC. Amino acid sequence: CASSLALMGFSYGYTF.

The CDR3 nucleotides are TGCGCCAGCAGTGAGGGCAGGGGATTCTATGGCTACACCTTC. It yields the protein CASSEGRGFYGYTF. This rearrangement joins TRBV10-1 to TRBJ1-2; weak D call: TRBD1 (6 bases). Trimming took 2 bases from V and 4 from J, leaving 11 bases between them. The germline CDR1 and CDR2 sequences are WNHNN and SYGVQD (reference sequence). The length of the CDR3 is 14 residues.

Remarks on this clone: The sample carries other DNA sequences with the same CDR3. V is TRBV5-1 and J is TRBJ1-1, with D unclear. The CDR3 covers 13 residues. The germline CDR1 and CDR2 sequences are SGHRS and YFSETQ. Trimming took 0 bases from V and 2 from J, leaving 5 bases between them. In DNA, the CDR3 is TGCGCCAGCAGCTTGGCCGGAAACACTGAAGCTTTCTTT. It is translated as CASSLAGNTEAFF.

The chain recombines TRBV6-6 with TRBJ1-2, with 7 bases fitting TRBD1. The ends lost 2 bases at V and 8 bases at J; junction bases unmatched: 5. The CDR3 totals 13 residues. Germline CDR1 is MNHNY and CDR2 is SVGAGI (reference sequence). This CDR3 reads CASSYPGTEGYTF. In nucleotides, the CDR3 is TGTGCCAGCAGTTACCCGGGGACAGAGGGCTACACCTTC.

The V and J genes are TRBV6-2 or TRBV6-3 and TRBJ2-5; D is unclear. The germline gives CDR1 MNHEY, CDR2 SVGEGT. Trimming pared 2 bases from V and 6 bases from J, leaving 10 bases between. This CDR3 has 13 amino acids. The CDR3 is CASSYRLLQTQYF. The CDR3 region has the DNA TGTGCCAGCAGTTACAGGCTTCTTCAGACCCAGTACTTC.

The chain uses TRBV5-1 and TRBJ2-1; TRBD2 might be the D (6 bases). The CDR3 extends over 16 amino acids. Trimming took off 0 bases at V and 7 bases at J, with 17 bases between the two ends. Germline assignment: CDR1 SGHRS and CDR2 YFSETQ. The CDR3 DNA is TGCGCCAGCAGCTTGGCACCCCGAGGAGGAGGGAATGAGCAGTTCTTC. Its protein product is CASSLAPRGGGNEQFF.